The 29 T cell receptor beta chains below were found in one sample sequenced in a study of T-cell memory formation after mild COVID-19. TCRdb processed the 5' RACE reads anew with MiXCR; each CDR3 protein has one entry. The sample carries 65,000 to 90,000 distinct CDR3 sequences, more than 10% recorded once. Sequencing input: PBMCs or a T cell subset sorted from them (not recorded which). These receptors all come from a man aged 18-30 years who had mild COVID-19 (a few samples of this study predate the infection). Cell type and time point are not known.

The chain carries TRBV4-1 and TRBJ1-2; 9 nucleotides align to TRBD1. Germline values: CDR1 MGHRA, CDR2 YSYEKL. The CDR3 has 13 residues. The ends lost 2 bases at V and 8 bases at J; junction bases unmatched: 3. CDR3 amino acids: CASSQRTGDGYTF. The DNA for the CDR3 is TGCGCCAGCAGCCAACGGACAGGGGACGGCTACACCTTC.

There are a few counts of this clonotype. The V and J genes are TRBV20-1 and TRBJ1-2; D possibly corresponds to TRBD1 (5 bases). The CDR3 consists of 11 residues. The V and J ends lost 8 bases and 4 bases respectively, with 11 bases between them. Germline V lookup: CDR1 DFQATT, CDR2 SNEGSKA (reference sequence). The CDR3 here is CSKDNLYGYTF. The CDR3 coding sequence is TGCAGTAAGGACAACCTCTATGGCTACACCTTC.

The CDR3 bases are TGTGCCAGCAGCTATAACCCCTCCGGGGGATTTCCTTACGAGCAGTACTTC. Its translation is CASSYNPSGGFPYEQYF. The chain employs TRBV6-6 and TRBJ2-7; possible D gene TRBD2, 6 bases. V dropped 6 bases and J dropped 4 bases, with 25 bases sitting between them. Germline values: CDR1 MNHNY, CDR2 SVGAGI (reference sequence). The CDR3 totals 17 residues.

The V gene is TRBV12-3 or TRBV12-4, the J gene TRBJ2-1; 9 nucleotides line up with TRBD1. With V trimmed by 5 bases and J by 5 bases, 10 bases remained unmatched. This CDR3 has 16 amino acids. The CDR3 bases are TGTGCCAGCAGTCCCGGGACAGGGATTGGCGACAATGAGCAGTTCTTC. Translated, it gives CASSPGTGIGDNEQFF.

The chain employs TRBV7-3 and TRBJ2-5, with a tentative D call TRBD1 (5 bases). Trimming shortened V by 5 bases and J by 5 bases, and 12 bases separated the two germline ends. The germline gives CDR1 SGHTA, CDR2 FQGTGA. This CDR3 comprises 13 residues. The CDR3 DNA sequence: TGTGCCAGCAGCCCCGACAGTGTCGAGACCCAGTACTTC. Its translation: CASSPDSVETQYF.

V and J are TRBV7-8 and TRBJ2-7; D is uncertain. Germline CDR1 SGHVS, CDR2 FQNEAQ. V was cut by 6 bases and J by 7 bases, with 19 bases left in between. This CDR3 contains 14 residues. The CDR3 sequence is CASRFLGPMGEQYF. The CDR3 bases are TGTGCCAGCAGGTTTTTGGGTCCCATGGGAGAGCAGTACTTC.

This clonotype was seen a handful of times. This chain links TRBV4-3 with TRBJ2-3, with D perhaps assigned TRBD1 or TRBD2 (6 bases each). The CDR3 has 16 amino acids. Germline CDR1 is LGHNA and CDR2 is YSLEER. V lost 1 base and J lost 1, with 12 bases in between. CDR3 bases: TGCGCCAGCAGCCAAGGACGGGGGCGCCGCACAGATACGCAGTATTTT. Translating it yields CASSQGRGRRTDTQYF.

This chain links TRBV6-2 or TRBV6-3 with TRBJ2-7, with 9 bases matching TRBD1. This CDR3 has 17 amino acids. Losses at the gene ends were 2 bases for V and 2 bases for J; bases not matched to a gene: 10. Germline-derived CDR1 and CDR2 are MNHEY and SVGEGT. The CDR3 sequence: CASSYNPQGADTYEQYF. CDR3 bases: TGTGCCAGCAGTTACAACCCACAGGGGGCGGACACCTACGAGCAGTACTTC.

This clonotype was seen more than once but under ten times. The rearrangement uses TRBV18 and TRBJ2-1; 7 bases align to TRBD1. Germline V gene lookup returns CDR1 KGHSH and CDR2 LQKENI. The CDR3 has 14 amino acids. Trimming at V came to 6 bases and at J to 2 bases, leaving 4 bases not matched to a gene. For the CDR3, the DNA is TGTGCCAGCTCCCGGGACAGCACCTACAATGAGCAGTTCTTC. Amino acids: CASSRDSTYNEQFF.

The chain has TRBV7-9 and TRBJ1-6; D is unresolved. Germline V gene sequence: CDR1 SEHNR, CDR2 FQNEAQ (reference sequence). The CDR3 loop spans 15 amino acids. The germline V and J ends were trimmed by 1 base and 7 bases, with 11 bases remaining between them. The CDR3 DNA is TGTGCCAGCAGCTTAGTTTTAGGAGGCAATTCACCCCTCCACTTT. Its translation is CASSLVLGGNSPLHF.

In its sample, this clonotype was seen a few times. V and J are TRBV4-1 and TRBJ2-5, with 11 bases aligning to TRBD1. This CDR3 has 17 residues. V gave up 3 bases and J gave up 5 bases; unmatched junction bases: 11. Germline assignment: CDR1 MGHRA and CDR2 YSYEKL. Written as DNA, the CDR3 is TGCGCCAGCAGCCAGATGGACAGGGGGCGCCAACGGGAGACCCAGTACTTC. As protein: CASSQMDRGRQRETQYF.

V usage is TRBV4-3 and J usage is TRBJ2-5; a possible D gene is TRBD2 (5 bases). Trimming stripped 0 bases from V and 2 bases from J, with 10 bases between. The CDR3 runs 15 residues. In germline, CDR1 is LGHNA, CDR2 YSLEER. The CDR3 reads CASSQDARAQETQYF. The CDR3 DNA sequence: TGCGCCAGCAGCCAAGACGCGCGGGCACAAGAGACCCAGTACTTC.

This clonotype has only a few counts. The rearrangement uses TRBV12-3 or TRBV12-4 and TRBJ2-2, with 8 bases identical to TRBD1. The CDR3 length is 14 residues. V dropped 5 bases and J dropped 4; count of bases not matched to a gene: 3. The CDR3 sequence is CASSRTGPTGELFF. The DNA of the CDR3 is TGTGCCAGCAGTCGGACAGGGCCCACCGGGGAGCTGTTTTTT.

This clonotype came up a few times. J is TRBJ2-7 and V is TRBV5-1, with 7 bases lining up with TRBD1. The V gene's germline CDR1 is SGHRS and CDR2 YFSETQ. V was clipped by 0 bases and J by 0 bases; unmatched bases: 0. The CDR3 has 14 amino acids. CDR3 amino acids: CASSLAGGSYEQYF. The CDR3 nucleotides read TGCGCCAGCAGCTTGGCAGGGGGCTCCTACGAGCAGTACTTC.

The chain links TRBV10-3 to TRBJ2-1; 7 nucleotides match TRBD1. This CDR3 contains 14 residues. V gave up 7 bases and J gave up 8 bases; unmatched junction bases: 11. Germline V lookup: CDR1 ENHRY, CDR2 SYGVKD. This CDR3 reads CAINPTGVGDEQFF. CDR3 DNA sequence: TGTGCCATCAACCCAACAGGGGTGGGAGATGAGCAGTTCTTC.

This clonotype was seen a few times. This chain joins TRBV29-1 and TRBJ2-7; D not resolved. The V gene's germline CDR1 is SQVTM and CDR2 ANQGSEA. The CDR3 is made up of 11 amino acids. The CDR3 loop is CSDTQGSQQYV. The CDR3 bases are TGCAGTGACACACAAGGGTCACAGCAGTACGTC.

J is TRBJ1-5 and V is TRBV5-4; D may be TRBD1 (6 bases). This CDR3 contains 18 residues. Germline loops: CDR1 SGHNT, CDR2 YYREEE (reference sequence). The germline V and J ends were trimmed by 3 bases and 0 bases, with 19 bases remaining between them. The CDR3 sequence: CASSWRDIRPNSNQPQHF. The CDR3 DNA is TGTGCCAGCAGCTGGAGGGACATCAGACCAAATAGCAATCAGCCCCAGCATTTT.

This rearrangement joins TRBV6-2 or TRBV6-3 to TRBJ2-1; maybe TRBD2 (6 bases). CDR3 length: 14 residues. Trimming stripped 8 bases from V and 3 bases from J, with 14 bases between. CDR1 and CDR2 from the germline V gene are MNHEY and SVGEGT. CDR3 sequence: CASGLGGRYNEQFF. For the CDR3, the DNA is TGTGCCAGCGGACTCGGGGGTCGCTACAATGAGCAGTTCTTC.

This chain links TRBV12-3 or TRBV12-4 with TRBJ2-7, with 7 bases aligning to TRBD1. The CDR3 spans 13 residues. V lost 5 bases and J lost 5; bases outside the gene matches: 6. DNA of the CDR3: TGTGCCAGCAGTATGACAGGGTGGAACGAGCAGTACTTC. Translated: CASSMTGWNEQYF.

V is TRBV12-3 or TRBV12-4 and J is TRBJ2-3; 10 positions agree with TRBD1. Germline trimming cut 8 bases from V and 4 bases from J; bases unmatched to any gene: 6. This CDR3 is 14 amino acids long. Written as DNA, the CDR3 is TGTGCCAGCCGGGACAGGGGTTTCCCAGATACGCAGTATTTT. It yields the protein CASRDRGFPDTQYF.

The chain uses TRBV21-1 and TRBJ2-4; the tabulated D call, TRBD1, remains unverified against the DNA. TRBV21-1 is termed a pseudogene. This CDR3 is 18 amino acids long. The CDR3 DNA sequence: TGTGCCAGCAGCAACCCTCCGTCGACAGGGAGGGTTGCGGACATTCAGTACTTC. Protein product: CASSNPPSTGRVADIQYF.

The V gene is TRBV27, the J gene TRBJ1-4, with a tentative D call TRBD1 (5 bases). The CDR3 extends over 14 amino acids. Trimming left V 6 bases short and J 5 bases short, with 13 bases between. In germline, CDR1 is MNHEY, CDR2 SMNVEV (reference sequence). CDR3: CASRAGFPNEKLFF. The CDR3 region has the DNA TGTGCCAGCAGGGCAGGGTTCCCAAATGAAAAACTGTTTTTT.

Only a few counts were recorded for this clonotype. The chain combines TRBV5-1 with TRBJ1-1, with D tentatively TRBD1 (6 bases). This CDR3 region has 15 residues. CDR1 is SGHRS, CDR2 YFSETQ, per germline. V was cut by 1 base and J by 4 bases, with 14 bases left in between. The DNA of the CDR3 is TGCGCCAGCAGCTTGCTACAGGGCGCTAGCACTGAAGCTTTCTTT. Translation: CASSLLQGASTEAFF.

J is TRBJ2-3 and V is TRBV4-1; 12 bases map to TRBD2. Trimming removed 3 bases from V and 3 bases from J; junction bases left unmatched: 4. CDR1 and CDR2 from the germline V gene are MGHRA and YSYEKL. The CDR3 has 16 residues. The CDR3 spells CASSQGLAGRTDTQYF. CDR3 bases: TGCGCCAGCAGCCAGGGACTAGCGGGCCGTACAGATACGCAGTATTTT.

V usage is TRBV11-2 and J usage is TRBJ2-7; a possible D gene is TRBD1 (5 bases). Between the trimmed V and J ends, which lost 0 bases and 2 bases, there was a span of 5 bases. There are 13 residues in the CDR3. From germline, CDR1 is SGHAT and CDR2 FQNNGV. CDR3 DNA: TGTGCCAGCAGCTTAGACAGGGCCTACGAGCAGTACGTC. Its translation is CASSLDRAYEQYV.

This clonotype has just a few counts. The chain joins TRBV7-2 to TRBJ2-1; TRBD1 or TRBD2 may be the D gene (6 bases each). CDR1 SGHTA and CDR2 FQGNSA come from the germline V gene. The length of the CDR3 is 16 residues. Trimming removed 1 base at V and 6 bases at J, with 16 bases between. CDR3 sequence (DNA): TGTGCCAGCAGCTTAGATCTAGCCGGGGGCCGCAATGAGCAGTTCTTC. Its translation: CASSLDLAGGRNEQFF.

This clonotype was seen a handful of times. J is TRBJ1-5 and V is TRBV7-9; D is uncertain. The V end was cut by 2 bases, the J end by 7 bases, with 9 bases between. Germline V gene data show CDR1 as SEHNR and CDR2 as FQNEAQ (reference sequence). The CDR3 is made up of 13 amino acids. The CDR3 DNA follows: TGTGCCAGCAGCTTATCCGTCCAGCAGCCCCAGCATTTT. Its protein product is CASSLSVQQPQHF.

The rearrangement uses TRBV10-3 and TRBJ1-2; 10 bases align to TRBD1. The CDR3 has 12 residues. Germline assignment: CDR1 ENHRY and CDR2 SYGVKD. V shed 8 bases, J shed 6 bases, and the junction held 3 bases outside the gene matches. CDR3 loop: CAIDRGRDGYTF. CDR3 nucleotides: TGTGCCATCGACAGGGGGCGGGATGGCTACACCTTC.

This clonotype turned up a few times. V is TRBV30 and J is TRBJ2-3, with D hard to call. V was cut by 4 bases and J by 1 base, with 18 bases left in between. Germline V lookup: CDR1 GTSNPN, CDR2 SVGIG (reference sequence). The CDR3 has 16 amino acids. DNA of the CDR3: TGTGCCTGGATGGGGATTAGGGCCGTTGGCACAGATACGCAGTATTTT. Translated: CAWMGIRAVGTDTQYF.